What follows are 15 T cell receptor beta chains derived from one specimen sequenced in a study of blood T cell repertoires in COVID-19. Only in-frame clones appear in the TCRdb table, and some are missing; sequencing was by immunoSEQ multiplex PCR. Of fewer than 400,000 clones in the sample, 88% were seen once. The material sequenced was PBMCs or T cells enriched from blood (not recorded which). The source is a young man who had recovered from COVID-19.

The CDR3 nucleotides read TGTGCCAGCAGTACCAGACAGGGGCTCGCAACTAATGAAAAACTGTTTTTT. It codes for CASSTRQGLATNEKLFF. The chain combines TRBV28 with TRBJ1-4; 8 nucleotides match TRBD1. Trimming removed 5 bases from V and 0 bases from J; junction bases left unmatched: 8. The CDR3 is 17 residues long. Germline V gene sequence: CDR1 MDHEN, CDR2 SYDVKM.

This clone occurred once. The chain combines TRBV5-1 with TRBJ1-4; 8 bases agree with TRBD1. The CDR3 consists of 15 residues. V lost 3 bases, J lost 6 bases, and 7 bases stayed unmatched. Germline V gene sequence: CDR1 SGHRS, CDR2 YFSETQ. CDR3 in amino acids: CASSYFTGGDEKLFF. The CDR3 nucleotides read TGCGCCAGCAGCTACTTTACAGGGGGGGATGAAAAACTGTTTTTT.

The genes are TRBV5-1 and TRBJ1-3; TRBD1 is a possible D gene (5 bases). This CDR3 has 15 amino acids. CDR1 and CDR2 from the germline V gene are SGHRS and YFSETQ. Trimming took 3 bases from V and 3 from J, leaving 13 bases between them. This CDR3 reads CASSSAGHDGNTIYF. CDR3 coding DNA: TGCGCCAGCAGCTCCGCAGGGCACGATGGAAACACCATATATTTT.

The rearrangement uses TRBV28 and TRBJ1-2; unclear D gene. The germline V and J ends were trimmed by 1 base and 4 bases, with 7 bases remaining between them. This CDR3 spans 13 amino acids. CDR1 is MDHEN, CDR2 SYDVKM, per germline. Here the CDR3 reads CASSLYSSYGYTF. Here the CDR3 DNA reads TGTGCCAGCAGTTTATATAGTAGCTATGGCTACACCTTC.

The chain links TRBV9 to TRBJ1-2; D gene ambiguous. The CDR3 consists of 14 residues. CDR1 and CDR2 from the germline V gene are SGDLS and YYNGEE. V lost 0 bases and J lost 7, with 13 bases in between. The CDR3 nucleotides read TGTGCCAGCAGCGTAGTCACACAGATGAGTGGCTACACCTTC. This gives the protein CASSVVTQMSGYTF.

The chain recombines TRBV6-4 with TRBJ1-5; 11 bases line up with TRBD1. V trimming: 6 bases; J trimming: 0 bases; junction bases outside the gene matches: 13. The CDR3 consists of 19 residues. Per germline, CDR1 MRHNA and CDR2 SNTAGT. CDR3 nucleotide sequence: TGTGCCAGCAGGTTTGGGTGGGGGACAGGGGGGAATAGCAATCAGCCCCAGCATTTT. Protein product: CASRFGWGTGGNSNQPQHF.

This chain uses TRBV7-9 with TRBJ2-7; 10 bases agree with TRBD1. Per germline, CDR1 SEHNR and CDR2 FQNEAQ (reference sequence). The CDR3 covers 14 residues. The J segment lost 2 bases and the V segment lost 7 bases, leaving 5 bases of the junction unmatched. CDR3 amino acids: CASTSGTGAYEQYF. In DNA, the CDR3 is TGTGCCAGCACCTCCGGGACAGGGGCCTACGAGCAGTACTTC.

The CDR3 loop is CATSRERTSGPYNEQFF. The CDR3 region has the DNA TGTGCCACCAGCAGAGAAAGAACTAGCGGGCCCTACAATGAGCAGTTCTTC. The V and J genes are TRBV15 and TRBJ2-1, with 9 bases matching TRBD2. Germline-derived CDR1 and CDR2 are LNHNV and YYDKDF (reference sequence). Trimming at V came to 0 bases and at J to 2 bases, leaving 5 bases not matched to a gene. CDR3 length: 17 residues.

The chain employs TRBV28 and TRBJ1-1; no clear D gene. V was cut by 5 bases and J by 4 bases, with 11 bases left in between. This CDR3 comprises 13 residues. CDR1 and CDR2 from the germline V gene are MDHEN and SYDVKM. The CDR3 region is CASSPRSSTEAFF. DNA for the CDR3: TGTGCCAGCAGTCCCCGGTCGAGCACTGAAGCTTTCTTT.

The CDR3 protein is CASSSRTFQGEYGYTF. The CDR3 nucleotides read TGTGCCAGCAGTTCTCGGACCTTTCAAGGGGAATATGGCTACACCTTC. The V and J genes are TRBV2 and TRBJ1-2, with D possibly TRBD1 on 5 matching bases. CDR3 size: 16 residues. V was cut by 5 bases and J by 5 bases, with 21 bases left in between. Germline CDR1 SNHLY, CDR2 FYNNEI.

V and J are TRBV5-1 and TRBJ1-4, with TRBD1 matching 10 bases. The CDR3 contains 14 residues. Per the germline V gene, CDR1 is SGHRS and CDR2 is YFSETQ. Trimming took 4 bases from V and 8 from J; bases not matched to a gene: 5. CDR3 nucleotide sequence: TGCGCCAGCAGCCCCGGGACAGGGGACGAAAAACTGTTTTTT. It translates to CASSPGTGDEKLFF.

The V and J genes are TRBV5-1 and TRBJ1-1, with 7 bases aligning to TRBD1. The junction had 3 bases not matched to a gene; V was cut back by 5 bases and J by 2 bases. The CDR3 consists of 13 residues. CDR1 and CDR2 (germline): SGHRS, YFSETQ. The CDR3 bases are TGCGCCAGCAGAAGGGACAGCAACACTGAAGCTTTCTTT. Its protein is CASRRDSNTEAFF.

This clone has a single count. The CDR3 nucleotides are TGTGCCAGCGCCGAGGGTCCCAAAAACATTCAGTACTTC. It codes for CASAEGPKNIQYF. The J gene is TRBJ2-4, the V gene TRBV28, with D possibly matching TRBD2 (5 bases). The CDR3 extends over 13 amino acids. Between the trimmed V and J ends, which lost 8 bases and 2 bases, there was a span of 10 bases. Looked up from germline, CDR1 is MDHEN and CDR2 is SYDVKM. Full variable domain (remainder filled in from reference TRBV28 and TRBJ2-4): DVKVTQSSRYLVKRTGEKVFLECVQDMDHENMFWYRQDPGLGLRLIYFSYDVKMKEKGDIPEGYSVSREKKERFSLILESASTNQTSMYLCASAEGPKNIQYFGAGTRLSVL.

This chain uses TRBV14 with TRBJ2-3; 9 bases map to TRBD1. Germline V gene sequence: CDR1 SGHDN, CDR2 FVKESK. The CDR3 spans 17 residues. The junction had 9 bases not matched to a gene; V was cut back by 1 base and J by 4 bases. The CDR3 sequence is CASSQVGPGQGPDTQYF. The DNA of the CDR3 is TGTGCCAGCAGCCAAGTCGGGCCGGGACAGGGTCCAGATACGCAGTATTTT.

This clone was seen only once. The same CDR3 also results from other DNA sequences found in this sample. CDR3 nucleotide sequence: TGTGCCTGGAGTGTTTCGGGGACTGAAGCTTTCTTT. Protein: CAWSVSGTEAFF. V usage is TRBV30 and J usage is TRBJ1-1; D call uncertain. V lost 0 bases and J lost 5, with 7 bases in between. Germline V gene sequence: CDR1 GTSNPN, CDR2 SVGIG (reference sequence). The CDR3 is 12 residues long.